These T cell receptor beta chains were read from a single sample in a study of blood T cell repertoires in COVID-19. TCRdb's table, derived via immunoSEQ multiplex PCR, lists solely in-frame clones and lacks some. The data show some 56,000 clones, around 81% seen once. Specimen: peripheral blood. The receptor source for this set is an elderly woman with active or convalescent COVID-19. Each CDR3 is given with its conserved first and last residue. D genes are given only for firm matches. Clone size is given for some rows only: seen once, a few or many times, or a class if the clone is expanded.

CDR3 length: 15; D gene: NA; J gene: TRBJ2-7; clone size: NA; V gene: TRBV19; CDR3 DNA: TGTGCCAGTAGTATCGGAAGACTTCTTCCATACGAGCAGTACTTC; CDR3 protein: CASSIGRLLPYEQYF
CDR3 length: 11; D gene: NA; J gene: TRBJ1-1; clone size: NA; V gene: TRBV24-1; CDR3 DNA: TGTGCCACCAGTGACGCGGGTTTGGCTTTCTTT; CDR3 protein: CATSDAGLAFF
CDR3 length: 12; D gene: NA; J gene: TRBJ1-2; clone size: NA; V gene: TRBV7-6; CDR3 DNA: TGTGCCAGCAGCTTAGCAGGGGGAGGCTACACCTTC; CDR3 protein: CASSLAGGGYTF
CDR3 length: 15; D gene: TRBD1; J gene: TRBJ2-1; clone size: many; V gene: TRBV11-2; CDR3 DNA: TGTGCCAGCAGCTCCGGGACAGGACCATACAATGAGCAGTTCTTC; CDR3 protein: CASSSGTGPYNEQFF
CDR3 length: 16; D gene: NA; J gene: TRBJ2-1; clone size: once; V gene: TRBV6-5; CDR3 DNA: TGTGCCAGCAGTTACTCTACAGGTGGGTCCTACAATGAGCAGTTCTTC; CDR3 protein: CASSYSTGGSYNEQFF
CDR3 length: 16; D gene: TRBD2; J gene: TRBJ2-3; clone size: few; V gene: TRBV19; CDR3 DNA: TGTGCCAGTAGTACCGGGACTAGCGGGGGCAGAGATACGCAGTATTTT; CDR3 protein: CASSTGTSGGRDTQYF
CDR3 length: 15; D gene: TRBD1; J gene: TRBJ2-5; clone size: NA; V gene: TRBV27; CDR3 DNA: TGTGCCAGCAGTTCAGAGTACCGGGACAGAGAGACCCAGTACTTC; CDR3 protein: CASSSEYRDRETQYF
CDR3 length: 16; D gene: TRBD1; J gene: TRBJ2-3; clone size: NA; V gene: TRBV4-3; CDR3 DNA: TGCGCCAGCAGCCAACAGACAGGGCGGAGCACAGATACGCAGTATTTT; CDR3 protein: CASSQQTGRSTDTQYF
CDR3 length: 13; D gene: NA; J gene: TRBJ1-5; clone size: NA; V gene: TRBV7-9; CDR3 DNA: TGTGCCAGCAGCGTGGGCCCAGGTCAGCCCCAGCATTTT; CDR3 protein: CASSVGPGQPQHF
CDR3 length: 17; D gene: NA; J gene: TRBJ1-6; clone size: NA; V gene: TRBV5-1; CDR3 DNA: TGCGCCAGCAGCTGGGGGGGATCGACCCAAAATAATTCACCCCTCCACTTT; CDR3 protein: CASSWGGSTQNNSPLHF
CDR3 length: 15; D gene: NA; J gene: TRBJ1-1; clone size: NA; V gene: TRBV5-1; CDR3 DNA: TGCGCCAGCAGCTTGGGAGGGGCGGGGTACACTGAAGCTTTCTTT; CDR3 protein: CASSLGGAGYTEAFF
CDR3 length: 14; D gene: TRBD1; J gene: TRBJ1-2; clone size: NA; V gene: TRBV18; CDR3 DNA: TGTGCCAGCTCACCCCAGGGGGAAAACTATGGCTACACCTTC; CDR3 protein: CASSPQGENYGYTF
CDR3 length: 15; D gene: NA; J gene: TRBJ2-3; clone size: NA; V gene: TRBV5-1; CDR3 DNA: TGCGCCAGCAGCTTGGTTGCCGGTAGCACAGATACGCAGTATTTT; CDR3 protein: CASSLVAGSTDTQYF
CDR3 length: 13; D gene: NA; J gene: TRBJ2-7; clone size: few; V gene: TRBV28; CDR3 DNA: TGTGCCAGCAGTACGGACGGCCGGAGGGAGCAGTACTTC; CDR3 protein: CASSTDGRREQYF
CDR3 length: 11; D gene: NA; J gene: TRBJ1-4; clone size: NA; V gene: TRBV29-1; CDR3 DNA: TGCAGCGCCGGACAGAATGAAAAACTGTTTTTT; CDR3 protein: CSAGQNEKLFF
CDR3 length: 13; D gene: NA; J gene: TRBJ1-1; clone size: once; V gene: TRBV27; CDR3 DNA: TGTGCCAGCAGTTTATCCCAGAGGGTGCGAGCTTTCTTT; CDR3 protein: CASSLSQRVRAFF
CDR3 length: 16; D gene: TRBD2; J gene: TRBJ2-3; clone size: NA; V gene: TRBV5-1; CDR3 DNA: TGCGCCAGCAGCGAGGTGACGGGGGGGCGAGCAGATACGCAGTATTTT; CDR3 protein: CASSEVTGGRADTQYF
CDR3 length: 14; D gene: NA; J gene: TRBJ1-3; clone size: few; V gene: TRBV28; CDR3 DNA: TGTGCCAGCAGTTTAAGTAGCTCTGGAAACACCATATATTTT; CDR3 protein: CASSLSSSGNTIYF
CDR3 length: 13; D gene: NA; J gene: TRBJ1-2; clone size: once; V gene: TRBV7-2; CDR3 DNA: TGTGCCAGCAGACGACAGATTAACTATGGCTACACCTTC; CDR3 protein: CASRRQINYGYTF
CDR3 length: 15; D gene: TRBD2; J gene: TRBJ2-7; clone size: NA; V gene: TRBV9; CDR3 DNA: TGTGCCAGCAGCGGGACTAGCGGGGGCTTCGGCGAGCAGTACTTC; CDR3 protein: CASSGTSGGFGEQYF
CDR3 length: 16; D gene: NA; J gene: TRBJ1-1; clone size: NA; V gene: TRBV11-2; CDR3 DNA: TGTGCCAGCAGCTTAGATCACGGGATTCTAAACACTGAAGCTTTCTTT; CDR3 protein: CASSLDHGILNTEAFF
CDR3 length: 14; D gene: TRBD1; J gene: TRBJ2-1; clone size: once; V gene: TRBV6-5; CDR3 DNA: TGTGCCAGCACCTCACAGGGGCCTATGGGTGAGCAGTTCTTC; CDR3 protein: CASTSQGPMGEQFF
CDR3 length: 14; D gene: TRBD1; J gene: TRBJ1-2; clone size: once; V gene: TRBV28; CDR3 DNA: TGTGCCAGCAGTTTACAGGGGGCTAACTATGGCTACACCTTC; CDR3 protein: CASSLQGANYGYTF
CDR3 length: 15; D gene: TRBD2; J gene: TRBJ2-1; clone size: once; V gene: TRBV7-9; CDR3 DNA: TGTGCCAGCAGCTTAGGACTAGCAGACTACAATGAGCAGTTCTTC; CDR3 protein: CASSLGLADYNEQFF
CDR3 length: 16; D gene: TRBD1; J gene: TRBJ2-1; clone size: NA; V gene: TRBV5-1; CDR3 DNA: TGCGCCAGCAGCTCGACAGGGGGCATGGCCCACAATGAGCAGTTCTTC; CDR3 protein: CASSSTGGMAHNEQFF
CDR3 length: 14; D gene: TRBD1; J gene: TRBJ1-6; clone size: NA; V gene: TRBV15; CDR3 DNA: TGTGCCACCAGGCCTACAGGGGGTCATTCACCCCTCCACTTT; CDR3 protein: CATRPTGGHSPLHF
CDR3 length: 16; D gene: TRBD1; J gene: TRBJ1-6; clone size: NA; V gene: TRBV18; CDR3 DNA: TGTGCCAGCTCAGACCAGGGGGCGACCTATAATTCACCCCTCCACTTT; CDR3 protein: CASSDQGATYNSPLHF
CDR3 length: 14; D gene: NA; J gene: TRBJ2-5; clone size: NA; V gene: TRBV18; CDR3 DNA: TGTGCCAGCTCGCAAACAGGGTTGCAAGAGACCCAGTACTTC; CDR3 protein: CASSQTGLQETQYF
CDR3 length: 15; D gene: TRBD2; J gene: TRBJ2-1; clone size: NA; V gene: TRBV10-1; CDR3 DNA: TGCGCCAGCAGTGATCAAGGACTAGCTGGTAATGAGCAGTTCTTC; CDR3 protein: CASSDQGLAGNEQFF
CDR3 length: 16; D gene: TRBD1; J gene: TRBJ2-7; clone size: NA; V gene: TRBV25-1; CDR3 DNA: TGTGCCAGCAGTGAGCACAGGGGGCGGAACTACTACGAGCAGTACTTC; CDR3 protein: CASSEHRGRNYYEQYF
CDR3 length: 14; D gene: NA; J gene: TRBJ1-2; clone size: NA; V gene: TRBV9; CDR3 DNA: TGTGCCAGCAGCGTAGCGATCCAGAACTATGGCTACACCTTC; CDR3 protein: CASSVAIQNYGYTF
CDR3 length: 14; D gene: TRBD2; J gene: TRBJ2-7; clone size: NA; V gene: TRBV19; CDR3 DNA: TGTGCCAGTAGTATTGCGCCGGGGGGCTACGAGCAGTACTTC; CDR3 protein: CASSIAPGGYEQYF
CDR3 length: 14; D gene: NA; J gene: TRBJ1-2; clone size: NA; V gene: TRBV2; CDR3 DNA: TGTGCCAGCAGAGTAAAGTCAGGGTCTGATGGCTACACCTTC; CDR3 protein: CASRVKSGSDGYTF
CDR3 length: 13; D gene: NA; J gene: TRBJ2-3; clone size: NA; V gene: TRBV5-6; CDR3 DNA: TGTGCCAGCAGCTACGGAAGTAATCGGGCGCAGTATTTT; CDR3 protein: CASSYGSNRAQYF
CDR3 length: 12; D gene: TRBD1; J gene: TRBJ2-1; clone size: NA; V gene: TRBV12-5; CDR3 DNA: TGTGCTAGTGGGCCCCAGGGGGTCGGGCAGTTCTTC; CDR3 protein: CASGPQGVGQFF
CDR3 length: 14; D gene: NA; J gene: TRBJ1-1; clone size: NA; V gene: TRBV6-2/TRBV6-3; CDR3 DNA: TGTGCCAGCAGTCTGAGGGCCCCCGGTCCCGAAGCTTTCTTT; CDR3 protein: CASSLRAPGPEAFF
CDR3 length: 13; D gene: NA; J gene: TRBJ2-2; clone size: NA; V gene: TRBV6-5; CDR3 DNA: TGTGCCAGCGGCCGGGAAGATACCGGGGAGCTGTTTTTT; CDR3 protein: CASGREDTGELFF
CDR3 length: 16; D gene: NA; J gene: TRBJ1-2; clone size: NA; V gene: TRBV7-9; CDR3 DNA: TGTGCCAGCAGCTTAGGGGGACACTCAGCGGACTATGGCTACACCTTC; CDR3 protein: CASSLGGHSADYGYTF
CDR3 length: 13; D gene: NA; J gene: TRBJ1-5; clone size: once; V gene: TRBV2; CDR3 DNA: TGTGCCAGTAAATTAACAGGCAATCAGCCCCAGCATTTT; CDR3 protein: CASKLTGNQPQHF
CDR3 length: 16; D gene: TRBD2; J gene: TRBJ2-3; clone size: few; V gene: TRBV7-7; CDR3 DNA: TGTGCTAGCAGCCCGGGGGTATCTGGGGGGGCAGATACGCAGTATTTT; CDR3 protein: CASSPGVSGGADTQYF
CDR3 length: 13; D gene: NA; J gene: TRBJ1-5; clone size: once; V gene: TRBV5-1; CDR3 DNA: TGCGCCAGCAGCTTTTCGGGCAATCAGCCCCAGCATTTT; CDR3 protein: CASSFSGNQPQHF
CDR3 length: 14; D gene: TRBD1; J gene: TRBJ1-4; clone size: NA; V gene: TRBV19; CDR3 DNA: TGTGCCAGTAGACTCGGACAGGGACGGGAAAAACTGTTTTTT; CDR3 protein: CASRLGQGREKLFF
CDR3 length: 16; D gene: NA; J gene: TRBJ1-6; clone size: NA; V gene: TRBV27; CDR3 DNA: TGTGCCAGCAGTCCTAGGCGACAGAACTATAATTCACCCCTCCACTTT; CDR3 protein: CASSPRRQNYNSPLHF
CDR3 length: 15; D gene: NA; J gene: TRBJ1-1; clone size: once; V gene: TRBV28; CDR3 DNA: TGTGCCAGCAGTCCATCTTGGGGGGGCGGGACTGAAGCTTTCTTT; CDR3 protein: CASSPSWGGGTEAFF
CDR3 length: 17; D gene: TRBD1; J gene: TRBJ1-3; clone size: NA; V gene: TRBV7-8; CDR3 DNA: TGTGCCAGCAGCCTATTGTCAACAGGGGAGGTTGGAAACACCATATATTTT; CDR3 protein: CASSLLSTGEVGNTIYF
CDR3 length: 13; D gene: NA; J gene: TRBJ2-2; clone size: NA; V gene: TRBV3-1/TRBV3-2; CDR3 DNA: TGTGCCAGCAGCCAAGTCTCCACCGGGGAGCTGTTTTTT; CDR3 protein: CASSQVSTGELFF
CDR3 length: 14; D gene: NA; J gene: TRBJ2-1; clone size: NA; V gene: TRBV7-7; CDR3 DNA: TGTGCTAGCAGCTCCGGAACGACTAGTAGTGAGCAGTTCTTC; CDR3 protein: CASSSGTTSSEQFF
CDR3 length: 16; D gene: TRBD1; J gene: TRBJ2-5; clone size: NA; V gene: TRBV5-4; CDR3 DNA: TGTGCCAGCAGCCCGGGACAGGGCCATTCCCAAGAGACCCAGTACTTC; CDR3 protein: CASSPGQGHSQETQYF
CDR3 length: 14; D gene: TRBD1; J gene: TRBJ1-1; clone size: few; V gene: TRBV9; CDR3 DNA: TGTGCCAGCAGCTTCATCGACAGGGACACTGAAGCTTTCTTT; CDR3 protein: CASSFIDRDTEAFF
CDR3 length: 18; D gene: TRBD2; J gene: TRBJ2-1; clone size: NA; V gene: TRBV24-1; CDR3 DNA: TGTGCCACCAGTGATTATCGGACTAGCGGGGGGGCCCGGGAGCAGCAGTTCTTC; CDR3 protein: CATSDYRTSGGAREQQFF
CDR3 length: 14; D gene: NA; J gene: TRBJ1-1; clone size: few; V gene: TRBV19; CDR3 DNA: TGTGCCAGTAGTATACGCGATGCGAACACTGAAGCTTTCTTT; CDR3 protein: CASSIRDANTEAFF
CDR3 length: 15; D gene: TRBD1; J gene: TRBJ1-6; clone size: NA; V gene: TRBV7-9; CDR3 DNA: TGTGCCAGCAGCCCCGGGACAGGGGGTGTTTCACCCCTCCACTTT; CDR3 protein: CASSPGTGGVSPLHF
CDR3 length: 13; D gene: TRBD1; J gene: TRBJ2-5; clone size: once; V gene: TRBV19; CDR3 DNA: TGTGCCAGTAGTACGGACAGGGAAGAGACCCAGTACTTC; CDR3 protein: CASSTDREETQYF
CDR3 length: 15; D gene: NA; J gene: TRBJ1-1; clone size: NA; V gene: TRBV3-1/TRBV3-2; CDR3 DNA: TGTGCCAGCAGCCGACAACCGGGACATTACACTGAAGCTTTCTTT; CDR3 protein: CASSRQPGHYTEAFF